This T cell receptor beta chain was recorded in a study of blood T cells in healthy people across ages (dated by TCRdb to between 2014 and 2016). A note on the overall study: Template switching captured roughly one uniquely barcoded TCR beta cDNA molecule per two T cells in model experiments. Using deep sequencing normalized with unique cDNA molecular identifiers, the study measured how TCR beta repertoire diversity changes with age. Four age groups were formed from the donors: young (average roughly 15 years), middle-aged (approximately 40), aged (under 70) and long-lived (more than 75). Using the same blood draw, the study looked at two additional independent replicas of 1 million unique cDNA reads for two donors, one aged 18 to 30 and the other aged 80 or older. To avoid experimental bias, donors of different ages were randomly spread across the sequencing lanes.

On this clonotype: It lacks a known antigen. Per-base quality was not reported, and no clone a single base away is much larger than it.

Points the paper makes about the study in general: Because the CMV infection status of the donors was unknown, age-related changes in expanded clonotypes may potentially have been confounded. As age increased, observed TCR beta diversity per million T cells dropped in a roughly linear way, and a significant reduction was already evident by age around 41. Since profiling was done on bulk unsorted PBMCs, naive and antigen-experienced compartments could not be conclusively compared. Estimates of total diversity based on one million sequenced T cells were regarded as lower bounds and as underestimates. Compared with the aged group, the long-lived group had more naive CD4+ T cells, fewer expanded clones and increased TCR diversity, suggesting age selection. A strong correlation was found between observed TCR beta diversity and the percentage of naive T cells measured by flow cytometry.

The library came from 5' RACE. The reads were generated on an Illumina HiSeq 2500. The second PCR ran for about 7 to 11 cycles and used a J-beta primer mix along with a sample-barcoded 5' primer. A unique molecular identifier was introduced onto each TCR beta cDNA molecule by a template-switch 5' adaptor carrying 12 random nucleotides. At least 2.5 million CDR3-containing paired-end reads were obtained from each sample. The Mint cDNA synthesis kit, primed by a TRBC-specific oligonucleotide, was used to synthesize first-strand cDNA from all RNA. All cDNA was treated with uracil-DNA glycosylase and then went through a first 18-cycle PCR with the universal primers M1SS and BC2_uni_R. In the source study's methods: For normalization, 1 million high-quality reads were randomly selected from each sample, with every read carrying a distinct molecular identifier. Reads sharing molecular identifiers were discarded rather than binned into consensus sequences. MiTCR, run with a Q25 quality threshold and the strictest error-elimination algorithm, handled CDR3 identification, clonotype clustering and error correction. A nonparametric unseen species model using Euler transformation provided a lower-bound estimate of total TCR beta diversity. Starting from the raw public reads, TCRdb applied fastp trimming at Q25, assembled clones with MiXCR and retained in-frame beta chains. Merged by CDR3 protein, the rows form single entries marked with the most common genes and DNA. These V and J calls rely on TCRdb rather than the paper's analysis. The sample table records about a million distinct CDR3 sequences; about two fifths of these occur just once. Around 13% of the sample comes from the top ten.

The roughly 38 donors, aged about 6 to 100 years, were systemically healthy Caucasian individuals from Russia. Each donor gave about 11 milliliters of peripheral blood, drawn into EDTA-treated Vacutainer tubes. Ficoll-Paque density-gradient centrifugation was used to isolate PBMCs, with at least 7 million per sample. Total RNA was extracted from PBMCs with Trizol reagent, with at least 6 micrograms obtained per sample. For every donor, an aliquot of PBMCs went through flow cytometry to measure the percentages of naive CD45RAhigh/CD27high T cells. The sample was blood. This TCR was recovered from a man between 18 and 35 years old in good health.

The CDR3 protein is CASSPGTGSEQFF. The DNA is as follows: TGCGCCAGCAGCCCGGGGACAGGGAGTGAGCAGTTCTTC. The V gene is TRBV5-1 and the J gene is TRBJ2-1; 9 central nucleotides agree with TRBD1. The CDR3 runs 13 residues from the cysteine to the phenylalanine. Only CDR3 DNA remains: 39 bases, in frame from the first base. Relative to germline, V is missing 4 bases and J is missing 9 bases, with 5 bases of the junction outside any gene match. The germline V gene provides CDR1 SGHRS and CDR2 YFSETQ.